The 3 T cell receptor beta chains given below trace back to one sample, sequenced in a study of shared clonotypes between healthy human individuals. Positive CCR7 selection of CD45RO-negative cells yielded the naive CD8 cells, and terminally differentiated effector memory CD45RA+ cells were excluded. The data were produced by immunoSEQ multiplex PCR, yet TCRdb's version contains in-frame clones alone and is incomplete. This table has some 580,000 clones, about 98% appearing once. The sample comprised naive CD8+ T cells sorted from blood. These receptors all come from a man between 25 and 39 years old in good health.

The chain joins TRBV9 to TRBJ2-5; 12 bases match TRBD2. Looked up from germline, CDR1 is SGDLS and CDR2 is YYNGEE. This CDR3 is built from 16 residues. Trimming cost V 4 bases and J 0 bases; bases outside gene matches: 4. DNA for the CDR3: TGTGCCAGCAGCCCAGGACTAGCGGGGAACCAAGAGACCCAGTACTTC. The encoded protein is CASSPGLAGNQETQYF.

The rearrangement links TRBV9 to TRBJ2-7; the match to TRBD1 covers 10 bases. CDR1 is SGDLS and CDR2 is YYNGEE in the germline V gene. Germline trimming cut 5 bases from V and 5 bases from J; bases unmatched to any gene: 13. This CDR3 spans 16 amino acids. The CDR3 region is CASSLDRGPSKNEQYF. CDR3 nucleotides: TGTGCCAGCAGTCTCGACAGGGGGCCGTCCAAGAACGAGCAGTACTTC.

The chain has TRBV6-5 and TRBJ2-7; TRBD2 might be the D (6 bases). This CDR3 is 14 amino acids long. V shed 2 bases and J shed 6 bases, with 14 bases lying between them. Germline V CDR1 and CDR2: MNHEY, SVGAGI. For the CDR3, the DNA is TGTGCCAGCAGTTACAGGAGGGCCGCAATCGAGCAGTACTTC. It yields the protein CASSYRRAAIEQYF.